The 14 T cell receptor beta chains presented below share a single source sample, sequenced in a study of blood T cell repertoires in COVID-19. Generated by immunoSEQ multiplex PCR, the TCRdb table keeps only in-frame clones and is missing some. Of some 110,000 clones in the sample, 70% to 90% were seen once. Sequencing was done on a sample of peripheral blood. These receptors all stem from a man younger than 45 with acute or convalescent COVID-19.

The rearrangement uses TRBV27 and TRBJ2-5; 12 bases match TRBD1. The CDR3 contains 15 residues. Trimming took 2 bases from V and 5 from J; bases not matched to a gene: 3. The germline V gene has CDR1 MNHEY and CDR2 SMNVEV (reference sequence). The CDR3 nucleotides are TGTGCCAGCAGTTTAAGGGACAGGGGGCAGGAGACCCAGTACTTC. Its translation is CASSLRDRGQETQYF.

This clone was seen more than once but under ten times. The DNA of the CDR3 is TGTGCCAGCAGCTTAGAGGGGTTTCGGACTGAAGCTTTCTTT. Translation gives CASSLEGFRTEAFF. The chain carries TRBV7-8 and TRBJ1-1, with TRBD1 as a possible D gene (5 bases). Germline CDR1 reads SGHVS; CDR2 reads FQNEAQ. The CDR3 contains 14 residues. The V gene lost 1 base and the J gene lost 5 bases, with 11 bases spanning the gap.

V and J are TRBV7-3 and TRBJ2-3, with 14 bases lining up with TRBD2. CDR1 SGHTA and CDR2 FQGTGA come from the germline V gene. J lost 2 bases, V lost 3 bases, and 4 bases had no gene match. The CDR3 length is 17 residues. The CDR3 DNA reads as TGTGCCAGCAGCTTGGGACTAGCGGGGGCCTACACAGATACGCAGTATTTT. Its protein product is CASSLGLAGAYTDTQYF.

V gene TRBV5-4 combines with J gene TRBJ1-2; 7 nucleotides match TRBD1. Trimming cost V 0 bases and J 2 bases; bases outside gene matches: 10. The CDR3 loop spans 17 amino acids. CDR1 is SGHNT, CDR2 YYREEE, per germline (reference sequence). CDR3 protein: CASSLGALQGVNYGYTF. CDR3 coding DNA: TGTGCCAGCAGCTTGGGGGCCCTCCAGGGGGTAAACTATGGCTACACCTTC.

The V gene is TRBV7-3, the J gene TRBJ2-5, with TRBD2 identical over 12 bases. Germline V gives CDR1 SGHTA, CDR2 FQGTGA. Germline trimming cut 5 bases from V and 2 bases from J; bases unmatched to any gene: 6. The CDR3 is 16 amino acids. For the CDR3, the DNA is TGTGCCAGCAGCCCTGGACTAGCGGGGCAACAAGAGACCCAGTACTTC. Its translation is CASSPGLAGQQETQYF.

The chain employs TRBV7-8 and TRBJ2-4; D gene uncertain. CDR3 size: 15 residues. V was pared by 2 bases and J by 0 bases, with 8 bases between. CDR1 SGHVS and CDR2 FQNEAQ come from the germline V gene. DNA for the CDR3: TGTGCCAGCAGCTTAACTGCCGAAGCCAAAAACATTCAGTACTTC. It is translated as CASSLTAEAKNIQYF.

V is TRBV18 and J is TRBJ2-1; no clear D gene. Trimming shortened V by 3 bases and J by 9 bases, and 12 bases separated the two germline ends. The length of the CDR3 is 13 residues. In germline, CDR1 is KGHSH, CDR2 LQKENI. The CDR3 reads CASSPLLAGEQFF. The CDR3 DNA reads TGTGCCAGCTCACCCTTATTAGCTGGTGAGCAGTTCTTC.

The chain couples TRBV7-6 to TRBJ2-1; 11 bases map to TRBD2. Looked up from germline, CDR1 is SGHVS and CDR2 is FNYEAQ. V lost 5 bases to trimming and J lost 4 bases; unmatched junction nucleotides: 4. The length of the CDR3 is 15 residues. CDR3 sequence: CASSLSGGEYNEQFF. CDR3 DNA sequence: TGTGCCAGCAGCCTTAGCGGGGGGGAATACAATGAGCAGTTCTTC.

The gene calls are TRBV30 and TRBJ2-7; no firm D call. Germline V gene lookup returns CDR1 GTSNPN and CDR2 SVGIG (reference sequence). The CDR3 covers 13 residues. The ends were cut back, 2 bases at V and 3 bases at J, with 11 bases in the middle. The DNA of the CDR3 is TGTGCCTGGAGTTTAGGAACAGACTACGAGCAGTACTTC. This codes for CAWSLGTDYEQYF. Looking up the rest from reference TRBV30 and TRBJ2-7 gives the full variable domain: SQTIHQWPATLVQPVGSPLSLECTVEGTSNPNLYWYRQAAGRGLQLLFYSVGIGQISSEVPQNLSASRPQDRQFILSSKKLLLSDSGFYLCAWSLGTDYEQYFGPGTRLTVT.

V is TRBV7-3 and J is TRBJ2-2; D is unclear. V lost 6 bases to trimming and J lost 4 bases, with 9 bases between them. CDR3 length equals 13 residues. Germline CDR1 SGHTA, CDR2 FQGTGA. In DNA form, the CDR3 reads TGTGCCAGCAGAATGGGCCCCACCGGGGAGCTGTTTTTT. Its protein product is CASRMGPTGELFF.

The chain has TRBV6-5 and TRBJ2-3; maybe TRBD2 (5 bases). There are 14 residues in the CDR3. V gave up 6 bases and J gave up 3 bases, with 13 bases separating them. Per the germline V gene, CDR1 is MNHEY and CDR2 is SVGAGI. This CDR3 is CASRPLVTTDTQYF. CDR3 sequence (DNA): TGTGCCAGCAGGCCACTAGTAACGACAGATACGCAGTATTTT.

CDR3 DNA sequence: TGTGCCAGCAGCCCTTATAATTCACCCCTCCACTTT. This gives the protein CASSPYNSPLHF. V gene TRBV27 combines with J gene TRBJ1-6; D is uncertain. With 6 bases removed from V and 4 bases from J, the gap between germline ends came to 4 bases. Germline CDR1 MNHEY, CDR2 SMNVEV (reference sequence). The CDR3 contains 12 residues.

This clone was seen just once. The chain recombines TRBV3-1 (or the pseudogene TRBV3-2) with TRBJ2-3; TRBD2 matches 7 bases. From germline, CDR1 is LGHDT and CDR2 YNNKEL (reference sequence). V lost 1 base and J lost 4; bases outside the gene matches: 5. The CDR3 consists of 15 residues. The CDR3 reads CASSQAAGAADTQYF. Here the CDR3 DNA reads TGTGCCAGCAGCCAAGCCGCGGGAGCGGCAGATACGCAGTATTTT.

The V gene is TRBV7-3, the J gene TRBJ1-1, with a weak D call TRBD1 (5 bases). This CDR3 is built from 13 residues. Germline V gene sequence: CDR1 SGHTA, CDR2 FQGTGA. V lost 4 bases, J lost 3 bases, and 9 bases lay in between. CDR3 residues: CASSSGRDTEAFF. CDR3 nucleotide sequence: TGTGCCAGCAGCTCAGGGCGTGACACTGAAGCTTTCTTT. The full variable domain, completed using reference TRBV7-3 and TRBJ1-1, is GAGVSQTPSNKVTEKGKYVELRCDPISGHTALYWYRQSLGQGPEFLIYFQGTGAADDSGLPNDRFFAVRPEGSVSTLKIQRTERGDSAVYLCASSSGRDTEAFFGQGTRLTVV.